The clone carrying this T cell receptor (beta chain) was detected only a few times. Antigen specificity is unknown. The whole isolated RNA underwent reverse transcription, so sequencing captured expressed TCRB transcripts. Repertoires were generated with immunoSEQ multiplex PCR, while TCRdb's copy carries only in-frame clones and drops some. This sample has 330,000 or so clones, with over 9.5% found just once. The entry originates in a study of beta chain features in type 1 diabetes. The CDR3 sequence is 12 residues long. V lost 1 base, J lost 7 bases, and 7 bases lay in between. Germline assignment: CDR1 ENHRY and CDR2 SYGVKD. Points from the study as a whole: The analysis here could not establish whether HLA type shapes TCRB rearrangement. Within the patient group, naive, central memory and Treg TCRB repertoires appeared more similar to each other than within healthy donors. Type 1 diabetes patients had TCRB CDR3s that were shorter (moderately but significantly so) in all four CD4+ subsets.

The purity of all sorted populations exceeded 98%. The TCR originated in a woman aged 18-30 years with type 1 diabetes. The chain couples TRBV10-3 to TRBJ1-1; no firm D call. Sequencing was performed on naive CD4+ T cells from blood. CDR3 protein: CAISELSSEAFF. CDR3 sequence (DNA): TGTGCCATCAGTGAGTTAAGTAGTGAAGCTTTCTTT.